This T cell receptor (beta chain) came from a study of blood T cell repertoires in COVID-19 (TCRdb year 2020). With respect to the entire study: Collaborator samples came from the United States, Italy and Spain and covered acute and convalescent phases of COVID-19. The material from the prospective study consisted of cDNA or gDNA derived from T cells, B-cell-depleted T cells, or PBMCs. The dataset comprised deeply sampled blood TCRbeta repertoires from subjects exposed to, actively infected with, or recovered from COVID-19. The repertoires were released in a freely available public database meant as a resource for research on the immune response to SARS-CoV-2. Samples were obtained from the ongoing ImmuneRACE study (first 160 participants) and from 1,200 or so subjects provided by 6 global collaborators. Sample metadata almost always included a de-identified subject ID, COVID-19 status, age in years and sex. Where available, HLA class I and class II types were taken from metadata supplied by the sample provider and were not determined by assay-based typing. Study-wide conclusions, independent of this receptor: Clinical and demographic metadata were provided uncurated, with the amount varying by source and participant.

Collaborating institutions collected whole blood in K2EDTA tubes following their own protocols. Collaborator samples were shipped for TCRbeta analysis as frozen whole blood, isolated PBMCs, or DNA extracted from either sample type. TCRbeta CDR3 regions were amplified from genomic DNA by means of the immunoSEQ Assay, a bias-controlled multiplex PCR. On the study's bioinformatics: Within the assay, amplification of reference gene primers was used to estimate how many nucleated cells each sample contained. To quantify the absolute abundance of each unique TCRbeta CDR3 rearrangement, sequence reads were collapsed and filtered. For each sample, productive Simpson clonality was calculated by taking the square root of Simpson's diversity index across productive rearrangements. In TCRdb, the immuneACCESS table is reduced to in-frame sequences with V and J assigned. These tables do not hold every clone; where another copy was compared, an unresolved V gene accounts for under half, and the others remain unexplained. V, J and clone size were drawn from that table, and D and trimming were deduced from the DNA. This sample comprises over 250,000 clones, 70% to 90% of them detected only once. 9.5% to 12% of the sample is taken by the ten largest.

CDR1 MDHEN and CDR2 SYDVKM are derived from the germline V gene. The CDR3, from cysteine to phenylalanine, totals 15 residues. The only DNA kept is the CDR3, 45 bases in frame from the first base. Between the V and J ends, shortened by 5 bases and 5 bases respectively, the junction contains 18 bases. As concerns this clone: There is no known antigen for this receptor. There are no base qualities to consult, and no much larger clone falls within one base.

The receptor was derived from a woman between 70 and 85 years old with acute or convalescent COVID-19. Sequenced material: peripheral blood. The chain uses TRBV28 and TRBJ2-5; a weak D assignment points to TRBD1 (7 bases agree). The DNA is as follows: TGTGCCAGCAGTGCCGAGGACAGGCTAGCGGAGACCCAGTACTTC. Translation gives CASSAEDRLAETQYF.